This TCR beta chain appears in the sequencing data of a study of blood T cell repertoires in COVID-19. Only in-frame clones appear in the TCRdb table, and some are missing; sequencing was by immunoSEQ multiplex PCR. This table has 250,000 to 300,000 clones, over 80% appearing once. J was trimmed by 3 bases and V by 7 bases; bases with no gene match: 8. CDR3 length: 15 amino acids. The germline V gene encodes CDR1 SGHRS and CDR2 YFSETQ. Participants were aged about 18 to 90 years, lived in roughly 23 US areas, and enrolled virtually. Participants were placed into cohorts based on the clinical history they reported.

The TCR comes from a human donor in a cohort exposed to, infected with or recovered from COVID-19 (not recorded which). The donor label of this sample is uncertain. The gene calls are TRBV5-1 and TRBJ1-2; 11 bases fit TRBD1. The sample comprised PBMCs or T cells enriched from blood (not recorded which). The CDR3 sequence is CASGPGQGVDYGYTF. The DNA for the CDR3 is TGCGCCAGCGGACCGGGACAGGGGGTAGACTATGGCTACACCTTC. The full variable domain, with the rest looked up from reference TRBV5-1 and TRBJ1-2, is KAGVTQTPRYLIKTRGQQVTLSCSPISGHRSVSWYQQTPGQGLQFLFEYFSETQRNKGNFPGRFSGRQFSNSRSEMNVSTLELGDSALYLCASGPGQGVDYGYTFGSGTRLTVV.